This record concerns one T cell receptor beta chain sequence. Its antigen is not identified. MiXCR, run by TCRdb on the 5' RACE reads, gives a single entry per CDR3 protein. The sample yields about 520,000 distinct CDR3 sequences, 22% seen once. The data derive from a study of identical twins. Findings and caveats of the study: Models underpredicted monozygotic twin sharing of out-of-frame TCR alpha.

The CDR3 is 12 amino acids. Between the trimmed V and J ends, which lost 6 bases and 5 bases, there was a span of 11 bases. Germline CDR1 and CDR2: MNHNS and SASEGT. The same data also contributed to another study, on T cells expressing NK-cell markers.

Sequenced input: CD4+ T cells sorted from blood. J is TRBJ2-7 and V is TRBV6-1; a possible D gene is TRBD1 (5 bases). This clonotype was obtained from a woman younger than 35 in good health. CDR3 in DNA: TGTGCCAGCAGCAGCAGGGCCCACGAGCAGTACTTC. This translates into CASSSRAHEQYF.